The 23 T cell receptor beta chains given below trace back to one sample, sequenced in a study of T cell repertoires in cytomegalovirus infection. TCRdb passed the reads through MiXCR, listing each CDR3 protein once. The sample yields 450,000 to 650,000 distinct CDR3 sequences, 26% seen once. Sequenced input: PBMCs. The origin of the receptors is a human donor in good health (CMV status not recorded). Some clones in this sample may be carry-over from other donors' samples.

This rearrangement joins TRBV6-1 to TRBJ2-7, with TRBD2 matching 7 bases. CDR1 MNHNS and CDR2 SASEGT come from the germline V gene. V gave up 5 bases and J gave up 1 base; unmatched junction bases: 11. This CDR3 comprises 16 residues. This CDR3 is CASSHLILAESYEQYV. For the CDR3, the DNA is TGTGCCAGCAGTCACTTGATCCTAGCGGAGTCCTACGAGCAGTACGTC.

This clonotype has more than one count but fewer than ten. J is TRBJ2-1 and V is TRBV30, with 7 bases fitting TRBD2. V shed 3 bases and J 3 bases; nucleotides not matched to a gene: 2. CDR3 length equals 13 residues. CDR1 is GTSNPN, CDR2 SVGIG, per germline (reference sequence). The CDR3, as DNA: TGTGCCTGGAGGAGGGAGGGCTACAATGAGCAGTTCTTC. This codes for CAWRREGYNEQFF.

In this sample, this clonotype turned up a few times. This chain joins TRBV29-1 and TRBJ1-2, with D perhaps matching TRBD1 (5 bases). Germline CDR1 reads SQVTM; CDR2 reads ANQGSEA. V gave up 4 bases and J gave up 5 bases, with 11 bases separating them. The CDR3 loop spans 12 amino acids. The CDR3 reads CSVVGGMYGYTF. The CDR3 coding sequence is TGCAGCGTTGTGGGGGGAATGTATGGCTACACCTTC. Complete variable domain (other parts from reference TRBV29-1 and TRBJ1-2): SAVISQKPSRDICQRGTSLTIQCQVDSQVTMMFWYRQQPGQSLTLIATANQGSEATYESGFVIDKFPISRPNLTFSTLTVSNMSPEDSSIYLCSVVGGMYGYTFGSGTRLTVV.

This clonotype was found a few times. The chain combines TRBV7-2 with TRBJ2-3, with a tentative D call TRBD2 (5 bases). The V and J ends lost 6 bases and 4 bases respectively, with 14 bases between them. Germline V CDR1 and CDR2: SGHTA, FQGNSA. The CDR3 runs to 14 residues. The CDR3 DNA reads TGTGCCAGCAGGGTGGGAGAACATTCAGATACGCAGTATTTT. The encoded protein is CASRVGEHSDTQYF.

Only a few counts were recorded for this clonotype. The V call is TRBV6-5, the J call TRBJ1-6; perhaps TRBD1 as D (5 bases). The CDR3 spans 14 residues. V gave up 2 bases and J gave up 5 bases, with 7 bases separating them. Germline V lookup: CDR1 MNHEY, CDR2 SVGAGI. CDR3 sequence reads: CASSYDRNNSPLHF. In DNA, the CDR3 is TGTGCCAGCAGTTACGACAGAAATAATTCACCCCTCCACTTT.

The chain combines TRBV6-2 or TRBV6-3 with TRBJ1-6, with D unresolved. The V gene lost 5 bases and the J gene lost 8 bases, with 13 bases spanning the gap. The CDR3 extends over 14 amino acids. Germline-derived CDR1 and CDR2 are MNHEY and SVGEGT. The CDR3 reads CASSEYTLDSPLHF. The CDR3 DNA follows: TGTGCCAGCAGTGAATACACCTTGGATTCACCCCTCCACTTT.

This clonotype was observed a few times. This chain's CDR3 is CASSLFWEDSYETQYF. CDR3 nucleotides: TGTGCCAGCAGCTTATTTTGGGAGGATAGCTATGAGACCCAGTACTTC. The chain couples TRBV11-3 to TRBJ2-5, with D tentatively TRBD2 (6 bases). The CDR3 sequence is 16 residues long. CDR1 and CDR2 (germline): SGHNT, YENEEA. Trimming took off 2 bases at V and 5 bases at J, with 18 bases between the two ends.

This clonotype was seen more than once but under ten times. The V gene is TRBV18, the J gene TRBJ2-5; D possibly corresponds to TRBD2 (5 bases). Trimming cost V 3 bases and J 4 bases, with 12 bases left between them. CDR1 and CDR2 (germline): KGHSH, LQKENI. The CDR3 is made up of 14 amino acids. CDR3 residues: CASSPPGFRETQYF. The CDR3 DNA sequence: TGTGCCAGCTCACCTCCGGGGTTTCGAGAGACCCAGTACTTC.

The CDR3 DNA reads as TGTGCCAGCAGCGTAGCTACCGGGATATTCTACAATGAGCAGTTCTTC. Protein sequence: CASSVATGIFYNEQFF. The chain employs TRBV9 and TRBJ2-1; weak D call: TRBD2 (5 bases). V lost 0 bases to trimming and J lost 3 bases, with 13 bases between them. CDR3 size: 16 residues. CDR1 SGDLS and CDR2 YYNGEE come from the germline V gene.

This clonotype has only a few counts. CDR3 sequence: CASSSPGGGADEQYF. Here the CDR3 DNA reads TGTGCCAGCAGCTCCCCAGGTGGCGGGGCGGACGAGCAGTACTTC. The rearrangement links TRBV28 to TRBJ2-7; D may be TRBD2 (6 bases). The CDR3 extends over 15 amino acids. Germline-derived CDR1 and CDR2 are MDHEN and SYDVKM. Trimming stripped 6 bases from V and 5 bases from J, with 20 bases between.

This clonotype was found a few times. The V gene is TRBV28, the J gene TRBJ2-2; 9 nucleotides agree with TRBD1. The germline V gene encodes CDR1 MDHEN and CDR2 SYDVKM. The CDR3 has 16 amino acids. Losses at the gene ends were 4 bases for V and 6 bases for J; bases not matched to a gene: 9. The CDR3 protein is CASSYAGTGRAGELFF. The CDR3 DNA reads as TGTGCCAGCAGTTACGCCGGGACAGGGCGCGCCGGGGAGCTGTTTTTT.

This clonotype was seen at least ten times. The chain joins TRBV7-9 to TRBJ2-1; TRBD1 aligns across 10 bases. The V and J ends lost 5 bases and 7 bases, in that order; junction bases with no gene match: 8. CDR1 and CDR2 from the germline V gene are SEHNR and FQNEAQ (reference sequence). This CDR3 has 15 residues. The CDR3 reads CASSNGQGVMNEQFF. CDR3 sequence (DNA): TGTGCCAGCAGCAACGGACAGGGGGTTATGAATGAGCAGTTCTTC.

The table lists this clonotype with a few counts. The chain uses TRBV7-2 and TRBJ2-6; 10 bases match TRBD2. The CDR3 extends over 19 amino acids. J gave up 1 base and V 0 bases, and 6 bases lay outside the gene matches. Per the germline V gene, CDR1 is SGHTA and CDR2 is FQGNSA. The CDR3 nucleotides are TGTGCCAGCAGCTTAGCGCTCCTAGCGGGAGTTTCTGGGGCCAACGTCCTGACTTTC. This gives the protein CASSLALLAGVSGANVLTF.

This clonotype was seen only a few times. The CDR3 sequence: CSARLNEQFF. The CDR3 nucleotides read TGCAGTGCTAGACTCAATGAGCAGTTCTTC. V is TRBV20-1 and J is TRBJ2-1; D remains unclear. The CDR3 has 10 residues. Looked up from germline, CDR1 is DFQATT and CDR2 is SNEGSKA (reference sequence). Trimming removed 2 bases at V and 6 bases at J, with 2 bases between.

A few counts support this clonotype. The CDR3 is CASSDRQGRAEAFF. The CDR3 DNA sequence: TGTGCCAGCAGCGACCGACAGGGCCGAGCTGAAGCTTTCTTT. The chain combines TRBV7-9 with TRBJ1-1; 7 positions match TRBD1. This CDR3 has 14 amino acids. Germline V gives CDR1 SEHNR, CDR2 FQNEAQ (reference sequence). The J segment lost 6 bases and the V segment lost 5 bases, leaving 9 bases of the junction unmatched.

This clonotype was counted many times. The chain employs TRBV7-2 and TRBJ1-1, with D unclear. The V gene lost 4 bases and the J gene lost 1 base, with 10 bases spanning the gap. CDR3 length: 14 amino acids. The V gene's germline CDR1 is SGHTA and CDR2 FQGNSA. For the CDR3, the DNA is TGTGCCAGCAGCTCCTCGGTCAGGAACACTGAAGCTTTCTTT. It translates to CASSSSVRNTEAFF. Filled out from reference TRBV7-2 and TRBJ1-1, the complete variable domain reads GAGVSQSPSNKVTEKGKDVELRCDPISGHTALYWYRQSLGQGLEFLIYFQGNSAPDKSGLPSDRFSAERTGGSVSTLTIQRTQQEDSAVYLCASSSSVRNTEAFFGQGTRLTVV.

This clonotype was counted many times. The V call is TRBV7-6, the J call TRBJ1-1; 8 bases align to TRBD1. This CDR3 comprises 13 residues. The germline gives CDR1 SGHVS, CDR2 FNYEAQ. V shed 5 bases, J shed 4 bases, and the junction held 3 bases outside the gene matches. CDR3 in DNA: TGTGCCAGCAGCAAGGACAGGGTCACTGAAGCTTTCTTT. The encoded protein is CASSKDRVTEAFF.

V and J are TRBV15 and TRBJ1-2; TRBD1 agrees at 7 bases. Germline assignment: CDR1 LNHNV and CDR2 YYDKDF (reference sequence). J was trimmed by 6 bases and V by 0 bases; bases with no gene match: 10. The CDR3 runs to 16 residues. The CDR3 sequence: CATSRDRGLWVDGYTF. As DNA, the CDR3 is TGTGCCACCAGCAGAGATAGGGGGCTTTGGGTAGATGGCTACACCTTC.

This clonotype came up a few times. This sequence joins TRBV6-5 and TRBJ2-7, with 10 bases aligning to TRBD2. Germline-derived CDR1 and CDR2 are MNHEY and SVGAGI. Trimming took 6 bases from V and 2 from J; bases not matched to a gene: 16. CDR3 length: 18 residues. Here the CDR3 reads CASSRQRDSSGRPYEQYF. The CDR3 DNA is TGTGCCAGCAGCCGTCAAAGGGATTCTAGCGGGAGACCCTACGAGCAGTACTTC.

The V gene is TRBV6-2 or TRBV6-3, the J gene TRBJ2-7; TRBD2 aligns across 7 bases. The CDR3 is 13 residues long. J lost 6 bases, V lost 2 bases, and 4 bases had no gene match. Germline values: CDR1 MNHEY, CDR2 SVGEGT. The CDR3 sequence is CASSYVGGSEQYV. The CDR3 DNA sequence: TGTGCCAGCAGTTACGTGGGAGGGTCCGAGCAGTACGTC.

This rearrangement joins TRBV19 to TRBJ2-1; 7 bases are a match to TRBD1. This CDR3 has 15 amino acids. Germline assignment: CDR1 LNHDA and CDR2 SQIVND (reference sequence). The junction had 11 bases not matched to a gene; V was cut back by 8 bases and J by 4 bases. The CDR3 nucleotides read TGTGCCAGTGAGTGGGGGACAGCCGAGTACAATGAGCAGTTCTTC. This codes for CASEWGTAEYNEQFF.

The J gene is TRBJ2-7, the V gene TRBV29-1; 9 bases are shared with TRBD2. The germline V gene encodes CDR1 SQVTM and CDR2 ANQGSEA. Unmatched junction bases numbered 5, after V lost 4 bases and J lost 7 bases. The CDR3 runs 12 residues. Written as DNA, the CDR3 is TGCAGCGTTGGCGGGAGGGCACGGGAGCAGTACTTC. Translated: CSVGGRAREQYF.

This clonotype was found a few times. J is TRBJ2-1 and V is TRBV2; no clear D. Per the germline V gene, CDR1 is SNHLY and CDR2 is FYNNEI. V lost 4 bases to trimming and J lost 9 bases, with 7 bases between them. CDR3 size: 11 residues. The CDR3, as DNA: TGTGCCAGCAGTGCTTTTTCTGAGCAGTTCTTC. Translating gives CASSAFSEQFF.